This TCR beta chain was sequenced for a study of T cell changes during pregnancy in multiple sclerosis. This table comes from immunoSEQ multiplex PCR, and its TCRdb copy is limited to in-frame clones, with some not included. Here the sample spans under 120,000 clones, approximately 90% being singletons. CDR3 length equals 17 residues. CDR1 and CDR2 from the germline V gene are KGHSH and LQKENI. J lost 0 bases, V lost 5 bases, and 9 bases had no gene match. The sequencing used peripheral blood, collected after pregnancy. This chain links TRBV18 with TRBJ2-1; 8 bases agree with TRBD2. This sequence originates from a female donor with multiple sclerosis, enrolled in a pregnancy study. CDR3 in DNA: TGTGCCAGCTCAGACACAGCGGGGGTGGACTCCTACAATGAGCAGTTCTTC. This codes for CASSDTAGVDSYNEQFF.